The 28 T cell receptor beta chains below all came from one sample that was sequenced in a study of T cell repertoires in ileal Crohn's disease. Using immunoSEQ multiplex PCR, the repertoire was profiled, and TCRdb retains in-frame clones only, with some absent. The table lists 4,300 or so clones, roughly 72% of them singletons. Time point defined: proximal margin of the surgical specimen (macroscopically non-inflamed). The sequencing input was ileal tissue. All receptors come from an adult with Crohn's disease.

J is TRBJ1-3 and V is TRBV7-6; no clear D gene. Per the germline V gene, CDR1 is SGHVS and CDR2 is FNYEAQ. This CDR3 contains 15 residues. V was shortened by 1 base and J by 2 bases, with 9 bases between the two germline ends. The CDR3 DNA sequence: TGTGCCAGCAGCTTAGACAATCGGCCTGGAAACACCATATATTTT. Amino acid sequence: CASSLDNRPGNTIYF.

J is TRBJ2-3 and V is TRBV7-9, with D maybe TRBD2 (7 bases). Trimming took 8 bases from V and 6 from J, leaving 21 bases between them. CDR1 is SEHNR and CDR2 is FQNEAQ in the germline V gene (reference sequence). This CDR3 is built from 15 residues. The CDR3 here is CASPPAGGLGDTQYF. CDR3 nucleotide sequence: TGTGCCAGCCCCCCGGCCGGGGGGCTTGGGGATACGCAGTATTTT.

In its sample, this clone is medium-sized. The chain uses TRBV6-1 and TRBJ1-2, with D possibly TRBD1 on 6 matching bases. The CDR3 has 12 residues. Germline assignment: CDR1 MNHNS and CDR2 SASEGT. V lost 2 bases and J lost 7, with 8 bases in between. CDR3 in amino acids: CASSEQGIGYTF. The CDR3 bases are TGTGCCAGCAGTGAACAGGGGATTGGCTACACCTTC.

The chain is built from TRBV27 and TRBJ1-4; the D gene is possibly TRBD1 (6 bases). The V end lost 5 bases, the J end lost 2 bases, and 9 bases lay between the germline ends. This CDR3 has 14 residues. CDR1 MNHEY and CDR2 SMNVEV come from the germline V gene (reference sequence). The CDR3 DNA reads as TGTGCCAGCAGTCGGAGGGGGACTAATGAAAAACTGTTTTTT. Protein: CASSRRGTNEKLFF.

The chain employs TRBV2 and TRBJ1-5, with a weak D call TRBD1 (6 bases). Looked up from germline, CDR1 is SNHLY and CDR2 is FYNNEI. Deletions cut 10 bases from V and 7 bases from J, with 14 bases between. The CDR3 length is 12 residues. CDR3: CATRGGEQPQHF. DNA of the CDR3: TGTGCCACCCGAGGGGGGGAACAGCCCCAGCATTTT.

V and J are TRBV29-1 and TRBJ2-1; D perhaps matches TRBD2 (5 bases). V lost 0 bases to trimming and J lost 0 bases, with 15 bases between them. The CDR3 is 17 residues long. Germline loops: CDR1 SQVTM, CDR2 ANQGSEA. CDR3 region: CSVEDSGLLSSYNEQFF. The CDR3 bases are TGCAGCGTTGAAGATTCCGGACTTCTGAGCTCCTACAATGAGCAGTTCTTC.

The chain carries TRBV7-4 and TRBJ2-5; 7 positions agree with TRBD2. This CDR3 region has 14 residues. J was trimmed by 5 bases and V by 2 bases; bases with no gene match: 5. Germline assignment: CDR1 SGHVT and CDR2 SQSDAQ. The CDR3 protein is CASSLSGVGETQYF. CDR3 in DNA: TGTGCCAGCAGCTTAAGCGGGGTGGGGGAGACCCAGTACTTC.

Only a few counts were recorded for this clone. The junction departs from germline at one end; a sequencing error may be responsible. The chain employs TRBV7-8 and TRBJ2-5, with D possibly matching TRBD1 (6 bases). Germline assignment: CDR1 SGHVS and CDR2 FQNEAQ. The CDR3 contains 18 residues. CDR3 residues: CASSLGVMGPRGQETQYF. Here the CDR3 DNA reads TGTGCCAGCAGTTTAGGAGTTATGGGGCCCAGGGGCCAAGAGACCCAGTACTTC.

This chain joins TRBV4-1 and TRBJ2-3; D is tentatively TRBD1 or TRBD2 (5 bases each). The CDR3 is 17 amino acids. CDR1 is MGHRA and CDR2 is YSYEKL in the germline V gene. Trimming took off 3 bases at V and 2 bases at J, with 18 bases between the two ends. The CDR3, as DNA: TGCGCCAGCAGCCAGACCGGACTGTGGGGGAACACAGATACGCAGTATTTT. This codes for CASSQTGLWGNTDTQYF.

The CDR3 nucleotides read TGCGCCAGCAGCTTGCGGGCAGGGGGCGATGAAAAACTGTTTTTT. Translation: CASSLRAGGDEKLFF. V is TRBV5-1 and J is TRBJ1-4; 8 bases match TRBD1. The V and J ends lost 1 base and 6 bases, in that order; junction bases with no gene match: 5. The CDR3 length is 15 residues. Germline assignment: CDR1 SGHRS and CDR2 YFSETQ.

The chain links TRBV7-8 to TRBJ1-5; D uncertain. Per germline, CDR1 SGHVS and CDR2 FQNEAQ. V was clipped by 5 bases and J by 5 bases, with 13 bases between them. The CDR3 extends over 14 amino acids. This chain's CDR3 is CASSHGPSDQPQHF. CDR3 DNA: TGTGCCAGCAGCCACGGGCCCTCCGATCAGCCCCAGCATTTT. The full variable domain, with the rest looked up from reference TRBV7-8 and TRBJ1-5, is GAGVSQSPRYKVAKRGQDVALRCDPISGHVSLFWYQQALGQGPEFLTYFQNEAQLDKSGLPSDRFFAERPEGSVSTLKIQRTQQEDSAVYLCASSHGPSDQPQHFGDGTRLSIL.

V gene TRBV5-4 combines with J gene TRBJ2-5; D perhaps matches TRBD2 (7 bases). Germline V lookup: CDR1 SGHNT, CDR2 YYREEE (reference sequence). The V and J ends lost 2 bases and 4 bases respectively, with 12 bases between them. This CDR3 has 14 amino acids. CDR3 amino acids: CASSFPGGIETQYF. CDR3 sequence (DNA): TGTGCCAGCAGCTTCCCGGGGGGCATAGAGACCCAGTACTTC.

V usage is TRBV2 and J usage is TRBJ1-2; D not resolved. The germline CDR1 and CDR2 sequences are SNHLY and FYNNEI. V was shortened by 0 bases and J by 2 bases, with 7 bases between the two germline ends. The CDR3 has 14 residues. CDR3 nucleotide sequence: TGTGCCAGCAGTGAAGCGGCCAGGAACTATGGCTACACCTTC. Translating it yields CASSEAARNYGYTF.

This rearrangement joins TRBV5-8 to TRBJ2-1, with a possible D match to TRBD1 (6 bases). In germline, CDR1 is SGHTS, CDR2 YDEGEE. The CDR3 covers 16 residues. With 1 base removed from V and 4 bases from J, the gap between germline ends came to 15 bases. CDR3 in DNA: TGTGCCAGCAGCTTGTTCAGGGGACGGTATTACAATGAGCAGTTCTTC. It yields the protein CASSLFRGRYYNEQFF.

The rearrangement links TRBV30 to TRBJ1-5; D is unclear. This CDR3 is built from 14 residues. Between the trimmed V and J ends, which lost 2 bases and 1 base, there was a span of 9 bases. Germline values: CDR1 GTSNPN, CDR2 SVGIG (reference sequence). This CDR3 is CAWSIPTSNQPQHF. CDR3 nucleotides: TGTGCCTGGAGTATACCGACAAGCAATCAGCCCCAGCATTTT.

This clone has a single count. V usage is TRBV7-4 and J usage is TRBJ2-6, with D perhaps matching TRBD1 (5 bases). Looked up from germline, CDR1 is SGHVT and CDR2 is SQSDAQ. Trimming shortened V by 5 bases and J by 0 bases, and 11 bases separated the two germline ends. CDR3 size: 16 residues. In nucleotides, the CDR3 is TGTGCCAGCAGCGTTGACAGTAGCTCTGGGGCCAACGTCCTGACTTTC. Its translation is CASSVDSSSGANVLTF.

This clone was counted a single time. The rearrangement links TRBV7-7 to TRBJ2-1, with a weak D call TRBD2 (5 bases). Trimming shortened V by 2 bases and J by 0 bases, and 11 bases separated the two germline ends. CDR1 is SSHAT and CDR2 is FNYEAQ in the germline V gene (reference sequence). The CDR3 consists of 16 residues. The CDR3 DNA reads TGTGCCAGCAGCTTATCCCTAGCCCTCTCCTACAATGAGCAGTTCTTC. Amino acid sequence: CASSLSLALSYNEQFF.

The chain's CDR3 is CASSKEQGTSPLHF. The CDR3 DNA reads as TGTGCCAGCAGTAAGGAGCAGGGTACTTCACCCCTCCACTTT. J is TRBJ1-6 and V is TRBV2, with D possibly TRBD1 on 5 matching bases. The CDR3 extends over 14 amino acids. V lost 5 bases, J lost 9 bases, and 14 bases lay in between. Germline CDR1 is SNHLY and CDR2 is FYNNEI.

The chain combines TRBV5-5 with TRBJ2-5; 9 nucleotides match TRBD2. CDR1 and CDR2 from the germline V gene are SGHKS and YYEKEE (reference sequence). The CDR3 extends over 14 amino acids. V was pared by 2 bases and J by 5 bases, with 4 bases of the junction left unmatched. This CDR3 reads CASSFGGGAETQYF. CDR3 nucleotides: TGTGCCAGCAGCTTCGGCGGGGGGGCGGAGACCCAGTACTTC.

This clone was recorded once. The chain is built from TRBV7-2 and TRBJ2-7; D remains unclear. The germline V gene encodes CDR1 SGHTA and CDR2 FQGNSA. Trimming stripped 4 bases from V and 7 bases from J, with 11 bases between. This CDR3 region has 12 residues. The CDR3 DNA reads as TGTGCCAGCAGCTCCCGGATGGGGGAGCAGTACTTC. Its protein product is CASSSRMGEQYF.

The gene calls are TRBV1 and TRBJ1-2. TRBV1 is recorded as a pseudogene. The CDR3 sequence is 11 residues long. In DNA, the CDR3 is TGCACCAGCAGCCAAGATCACGGCTACACCTTC. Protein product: CTSSQDHGYTF.

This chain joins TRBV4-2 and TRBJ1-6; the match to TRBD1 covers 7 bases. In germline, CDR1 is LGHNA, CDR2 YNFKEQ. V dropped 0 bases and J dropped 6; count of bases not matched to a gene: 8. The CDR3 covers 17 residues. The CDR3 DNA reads TGTGCCAGCAGCCAAGATTATAAGGGGGCGCCTAATTCACCCCTCCACTTT. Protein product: CASSQDYKGAPNSPLHF.

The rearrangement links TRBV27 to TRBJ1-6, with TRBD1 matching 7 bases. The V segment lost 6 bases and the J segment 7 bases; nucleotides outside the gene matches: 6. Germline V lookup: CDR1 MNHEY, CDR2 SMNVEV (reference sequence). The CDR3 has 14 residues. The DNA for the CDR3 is TGTGCCAGCAGCCCCGGGACAGCCAATTCACCCCTCCACTTT. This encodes CASSPGTANSPLHF.

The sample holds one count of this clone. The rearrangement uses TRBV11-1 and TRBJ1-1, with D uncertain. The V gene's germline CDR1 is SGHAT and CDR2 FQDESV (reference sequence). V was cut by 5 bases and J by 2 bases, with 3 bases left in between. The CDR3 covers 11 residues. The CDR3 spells CASSINTEAFF. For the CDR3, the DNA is TGTGCCAGCAGCATTAACACTGAAGCTTTCTTT.

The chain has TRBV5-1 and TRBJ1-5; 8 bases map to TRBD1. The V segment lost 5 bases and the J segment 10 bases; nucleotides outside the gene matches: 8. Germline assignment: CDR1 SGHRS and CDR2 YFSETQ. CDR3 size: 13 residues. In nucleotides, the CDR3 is TGCGCCAGCAGGGACAGGGAGGGAGATCCCCAGCATTTT. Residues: CASRDREGDPQHF.

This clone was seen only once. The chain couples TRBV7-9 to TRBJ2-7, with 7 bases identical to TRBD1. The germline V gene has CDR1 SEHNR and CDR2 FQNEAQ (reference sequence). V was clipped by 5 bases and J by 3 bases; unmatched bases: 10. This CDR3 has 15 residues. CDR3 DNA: TGTGCCAGCAGCGCCGGGACAGAGATGATCTACGAGCAGTACTTC. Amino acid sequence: CASSAGTEMIYEQYF. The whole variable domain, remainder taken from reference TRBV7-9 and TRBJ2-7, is DTGVSQNPRHKITKRGQNVTFRCDPISEHNRLYWYRQTLGQGPEFLTYFQNEAQLEKSRLLSDRFSAERPKGSFSTLEIQRTEQGDSAMYLCASSAGTEMIYEQYFGPGTRLTVT.

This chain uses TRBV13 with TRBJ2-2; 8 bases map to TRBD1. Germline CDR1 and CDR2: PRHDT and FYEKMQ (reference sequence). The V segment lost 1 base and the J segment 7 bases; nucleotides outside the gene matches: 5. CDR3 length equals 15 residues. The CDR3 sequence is CASSLASRGLGELFF. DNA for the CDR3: TGTGCCAGCAGCTTAGCTAGCAGGGGGCTCGGGGAGCTGTTTTTT.

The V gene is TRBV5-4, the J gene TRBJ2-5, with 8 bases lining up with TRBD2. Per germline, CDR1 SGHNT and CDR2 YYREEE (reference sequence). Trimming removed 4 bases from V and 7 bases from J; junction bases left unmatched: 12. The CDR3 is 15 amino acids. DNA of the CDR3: TGTGCCAGCAGCCAAGGGGGGAGCGGGGGTGGGACCCAGTACTTC. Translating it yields CASSQGGSGGGTQYF.